Shown below are 13 T cell receptor beta chains from a single sample sequenced in a study of cytomegalovirus exposure and HLA in healthy donors. Primers included in the PCR were 60 Vbeta and 13 Jbeta primers. Assay used: immunoSEQ multiplex PCR; TCRdb lists only in-frame clones, some missing. Of roughly 95,000 clones listed, around 80% are singletons. The sequenced sample was PBMCs. Receptors were obtained from a man aged 30 to 45 in good health and CMV-seropositive.

The chain recombines TRBV6-5 with TRBJ1-2; unclear D gene. Per the germline V gene, CDR1 is MNHEY and CDR2 is SVGAGI. V gave up 11 bases and J gave up 2 bases, with 15 bases separating them. This CDR3 region has 13 residues. CDR3 nucleotide sequence: TGTGCCGTAGCTCCCCCGGGGAACTATGGCTACACCTTC. Protein product: CAVAPPGNYGYTF.

The chain links TRBV6-5 to TRBJ2-2; no firm D call. CDR1 and CDR2 (germline): MNHEY, SVGAGI. Trimming removed 5 bases from V and 8 bases from J, with 6 bases in between. The CDR3 has 11 residues. The CDR3 DNA sequence: TGTGCCAGCAGTGAAGCGGGGGAGCTGTTTTTT. It codes for CASSEAGELFF.

This clone was seen only a few times. Other DNA sequences in this sample translate to the same CDR3. The gene calls are TRBV5-4 and TRBJ2-7, with D perhaps TRBD1 (6 bases). This CDR3 contains 13 residues. V dropped 4 bases and J dropped 12 bases, with 20 bases sitting between them. Germline V gene sequence: CDR1 SGHNT, CDR2 YYREEE (reference sequence). In nucleotides, the CDR3 is TGTGCCAGCAGCGTTAGGGGGACGGACAATCGGTACTTC. Translating it yields CASSVRGTDNRYF.

The chain carries TRBV7-9 and TRBJ1-2; D not resolved. CDR1 is SEHNR and CDR2 is FQNEAQ in the germline V gene (reference sequence). This CDR3 has 11 residues. The ends were cut back, 4 bases at V and 7 bases at J, with 7 bases in the middle. The CDR3 sequence: CASSYKSGYTF. The CDR3 DNA follows: TGTGCCAGCAGCTACAAATCTGGCTACACCTTC. Drawing the rest from reference TRBV7-9 and TRBJ1-2, the complete variable domain is DTGVSQNPRHKITKRGQNVTFRCDPISEHNRLYWYRQTLGQGPEFLTYFQNEAQLEKSRLLSDRFSAERPKGSFSTLEIQRTEQGDSAMYLCASSYKSGYTFGSGTRLTVV.

The rearrangement joins TRBV6-5 to TRBJ2-3; 10 positions agree with TRBD1. CDR3 size: 14 residues. Germline V CDR1 and CDR2: MNHEY, SVGAGI. V trimming: 6 bases; J trimming: 5 bases; junction bases outside the gene matches: 5. This CDR3 is CASSRQGAGDTQYF. In DNA form, the CDR3 reads TGTGCCAGCAGCCGACAGGGGGCAGGAGATACGCAGTATTTT.

The J gene is TRBJ1-5, the V gene TRBV6-5; D is ambiguous. The CDR3 contains 13 residues. Germline CDR1 MNHEY, CDR2 SVGAGI. The V end lost 2 bases, the J end lost 5 bases, and 7 bases lay between the germline ends. The CDR3 loop reads CASSYGTDQPQHF. CDR3 nucleotides: TGTGCCAGCAGTTACGGAACAGATCAGCCCCAGCATTTT.

The chain is built from TRBV5-1 and TRBJ2-3, with TRBD1 as a possible D gene (6 bases). V shed 4 bases and J shed 7 bases, with 16 bases lying between them. The CDR3 runs 14 residues. Germline CDR1 is SGHRS and CDR2 is YFSETQ. CDR3 DNA: TGCGCCAGCAGCCCGGACAGACTGGGCCATACGCAGTATTTT. It yields the protein CASSPDRLGHTQYF.

The V gene is TRBV4-1, the J gene TRBJ2-7; D perhaps matches TRBD2 (6 bases). Per the germline V gene, CDR1 is MGHRA and CDR2 is YSYEKL. Trimming shortened V by 0 bases and J by 4 bases, and 19 bases separated the two germline ends. The CDR3 length is 17 residues. The CDR3 coding sequence is TGCGCCAGCAGCCAAGATGTGGGGGGAGGCCGAAGGTACGAGCAGTACTTC. It codes for CASSQDVGGGRRYEQYF.

The chain links TRBV28 to TRBJ2-7; possible D gene TRBD1, 5 bases. Between the trimmed V and J ends, which lost 6 bases and 5 bases, there was a span of 11 bases. Germline CDR1 is MDHEN and CDR2 is SYDVKM. The CDR3 loop spans 12 amino acids. Here the CDR3 DNA reads TGTGCCAGCAGCTCCAGGGTGGACGAGCAGTACTTC. Residues: CASSSRVDEQYF.

This chain joins TRBV28 and TRBJ2-5, with D possibly TRBD2 on 6 matching bases. The J call may be wrong; the DNA end is better matched by TRBJ2-7. This CDR3 is 14 amino acids long. Germline lookup yields CDR1 MDHEN and CDR2 SYDVKM. CDR3 nucleotide sequence: TGTGCCAGCAGTTTCGTGGAGGGTAGTTACGAGCAGTACTTC. The encoded protein is CASSFVEGSYEQYF.

The chain links TRBV27 to TRBJ2-7, with TRBD2 matching 15 bases. J was trimmed by 5 bases and V by 4 bases; bases with no gene match: 9. Germline CDR1 is MNHEY and CDR2 is SMNVEV (reference sequence). The CDR3 has 17 residues. In nucleotides, the CDR3 is TGTGCCAGCAGTTCGACAAGGACTAGCGGGAGGGCCGACGAGCAGTACTTC. Its protein product is CASSSTRTSGRADEQYF.

About this clone itself: A read error may produce the germline difference seen at one junction end. The gene calls are TRBV6-6 and TRBJ1-2, with D possibly matching TRBD1 (6 bases). The CDR3 covers 16 residues. Germline assignment: CDR1 MNHNY and CDR2 SVGAGI (reference sequence). CDR3 amino acids: CASSYSPRQGPYGYTF. DNA for the CDR3: TGTGCCAGCAGCTACTCCCCCCGGCAGGGGCCCTATGGCTACACCTTC.

The chain combines TRBV7-9 with TRBJ2-3, with a tentative D call TRBD2 (5 bases). This CDR3 has 15 amino acids. Germline V gene sequence: CDR1 SEHNR, CDR2 FQNEAQ (reference sequence). Trimming pared 2 bases from V and 0 bases from J, leaving 9 bases between. CDR3 protein: CASSLTGGSTDTQYF. CDR3 bases: TGTGCCAGCAGCTTAACGGGCGGGAGCACAGATACGCAGTATTTT.